This T cell receptor beta chain comes out of a study of T cells in Graves' hyperthyroidism and ophthalmopathy. Study results and caveats: Among thyroid clonotypes expanded above 0.001, most also appeared in blood.

Amplification of TCR beta CDR3 regions used RNA as the template. HTBI primers drove first-round RT-PCR of the TCR CDR3. TCRdb fed the multiplex PCR reads into MiXCR, producing one record per CDR3 protein. The sample lists hundreds of thousands of distinct CDR3 sequences; roughly a third were seen once. On this clonotype itself: Its matching antigen is unknown.

The material sequenced was blood. This receptor was identified in a woman aged 40 to 50 with Graves' hyperthyroidism.

The CDR3 reads CASSLPREGNTIYF. Written as DNA, the CDR3 is TGTGCCAGCAGCTTACCCCGAGAAGGAAACACCATATATTTT. J is TRBJ1-3 and V is TRBV7-6; D is ambiguous. The CDR3 has 14 residues. V lost 2 bases to trimming and J lost 4 bases, with 9 bases between them. The germline gives CDR1 SGHVS, CDR2 FNYEAQ. The full variable domain, its missing parts supplied by reference TRBV7-6 and TRBJ1-3, is GAGVSQSPRYKVTKRGQDVALRCDPISGHVSLYWYRQALGQGPEFLTYFNYEAQQDKSGLPNDRFSAERPEGSISTLTIQRTEQRDSAMYRCASSLPREGNTIYFGEGSWLTVV.